This T cell receptor (beta chain) was sequenced in a study of OX40 agonist ivuxolimab in advanced cancers. About the full investigation: The costimulatory receptor OX40 (CD134) was targeted by ivuxolimab, a fully human IgG2 agonistic monoclonal antibody. Partial responses were achieved by three dose-escalation patients, of whom one had hepatocellular carcinoma and two had cutaneous melanoma. The monotherapy dose-escalation portion (N = 52 patients) of the phase I ivuxolimab trial is reported in the paper. Of the 52 patients in dose escalation, 19 had hepatocellular carcinoma, around 15 had melanoma, 9 had renal cell carcinoma and 9 had head and neck cancer. Intravenous ivuxolimab was administered to patients every 2 weeks at six dose levels: 0.01, 0.1, 0.3, 1.5, 3 and 10 mg/kg. Patients were allowed to have had prior anti-PD-1, anti-PD-L1 or anti-CTLA-4 therapy, and around 43% of the dose-escalation patients had been treated with checkpoint inhibitors. In the dose-escalation cohort, roughly 80% of patients were male, and the mean age was approximately 60 years, with a range of 23 to 79. Peripheral TCRbeta sequencing aimed to test whether ivuxolimab altered TCR sequence diversity and caused clonal T-cell expansion.

Study-wide conclusions, independent of this receptor: Low levels of normalized T-cell clonal expansion were also seen in some nonresponding patients. Clonal expansion of both CD4+ and CD8+ blood T cells was observed from baseline to week 6 at doses 0.1 to 3.0 mg/kg. In partial responders in the 0.1-3.0 mg/kg groups, normalized peripheral clonal expansion was found to be among the lowest, especially among CD8+ T cells. The antigen specificity of the clonally expanded peripheral T cells was not determined. After ivuxolimab, CD8+ T cells had more expanded clones than CD4+ T cells on average.

Genomic DNA was extracted from sorted cells for sequencing of the TCRbeta CDR3 region. TCRbeta CDR3 regions were sequenced using the immunoSEQ Assay. The source is immuneACCESS, and TCRdb retained only in-frame sequences with V and J called. Part of the clones is not carried over; for the studies checked, unresolved V genes explain less than half of this, and the remainder is unexplained. The sample table shows about 69,000 clones, and around 89% are seen once. The ten biggest clones cover roughly 10% of the sample. Points on this clone: The antigen it binds to is not known. No quality values exist for individual bases; no much larger clone is one base distant.

The germline V gene yields SGHVS for CDR1 and FQNEAQ for CDR2. The CDR3 numbers 16 residues from cysteine through phenylalanine. Only the CDR3 region is kept as DNA, spanning 48 bases read in frame from base 1. The germline V end is reduced by 5 bases and the J end by 2 bases; junction bases left unmatched: 9. Patients with a history of autoimmune disease or receiving systemic immunosuppression were excluded from the trial. Peripheral blood for TCR sequencing was collected from all dose cohorts at baseline, on cycle 4 day 1, and on cycle 7 day 1. Samples were obtained from an open-label, multicenter, first-in-human phase I dose-escalation trial of ivuxolimab. Adults with locally advanced or metastatic melanoma, renal cell carcinoma, hepatocellular carcinoma or head and neck squamous cell carcinoma were enrolled in the trial. Before TCR sequencing, CD4+ T cells and CD8+ T cells were sorted from peripheral blood as separate populations.

The sequence came from an adult with an advanced solid tumor such as melanoma, head and neck, liver or kidney cancer. The sample here was CD4+ or CD8+ T cells sorted from blood, taken in a trial of the OX40 agonist ivuxolimab. Recombination joined TRBV7-8 with TRBJ1-2, with 9 bases in between that match TRBD1. The nucleotide sequence reads TGTGCCAGCAGCCTGTTAAACAGGGGGCAAAACTATGGCTACACCTTC. Its translation reads: CASSLLNRGQNYGYTF.